This T cell receptor beta chain is drawn from a study of cytomegalovirus exposure and HLA in healthy donors. This clone showed up just once. As yet, its antigen is unknown. Vbeta (60) and Jbeta (13) primers were used in the PCR. Sequenced by immunoSEQ multiplex PCR; TCRdb stores in-frame clones only, minus some. The sample yields around 150,000 clones, roughly 85% seen once. Notes on the study in general: CMV serostatus stood as the only immune exposure information on hand.

Germline lookup yields CDR1 PRHDT and CDR2 FYEKMQ (reference sequence). This CDR3 comprises 15 residues. The J segment lost 2 bases and the V segment lost 4 bases, leaving 5 bases of the junction unmatched. This TCR derives from a man in his forties in good health and CMV-seronegative. The sequenced sample was PBMCs. This chain connects TRBV13 to TRBJ2-1; 7 bases map to TRBD1. The CDR3 bases are TGTGCCAGCAGCTACACCGGGACAGCCTACAATGAGCAGTTCTTC. It encodes CASSYTGTAYNEQFF. The full variable domain, completed using reference TRBV13 and TRBJ2-1, is AAGVIQSPRHLIKEKRETATLKCYPIPRHDTVYWYQQGPGQDPQFLISFYEKMQSDKGSIPDRFSAQQFSDYHSELNMSSLELGDSALYFCASSYTGTAYNEQFFGPGTRLTVL.